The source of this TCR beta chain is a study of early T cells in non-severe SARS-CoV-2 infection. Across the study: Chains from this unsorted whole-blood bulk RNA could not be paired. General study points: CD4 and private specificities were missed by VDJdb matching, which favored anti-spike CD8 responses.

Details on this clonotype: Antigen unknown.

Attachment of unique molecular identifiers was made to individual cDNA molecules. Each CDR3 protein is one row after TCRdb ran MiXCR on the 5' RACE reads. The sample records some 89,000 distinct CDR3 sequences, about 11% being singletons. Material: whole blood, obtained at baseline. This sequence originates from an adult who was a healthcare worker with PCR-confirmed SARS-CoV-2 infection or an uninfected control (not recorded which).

CDR3 DNA sequence: TGCAGTTTGCAGGGGGGAGGGGGCTACACCTTC. It translates to CSLQGGGGYTF. The chain joins TRBV20-1 to TRBJ1-2; 7 bases agree with TRBD1. Per germline, CDR1 DFQATT and CDR2 SNEGSKA (reference sequence). V shed 8 bases and J 8 bases; nucleotides not matched to a gene: 8. This CDR3 region has 11 residues.